This TCR beta chain appears in the sequencing data of a study of blood T cell repertoires in COVID-19. The wider study: Sites in the United States, Italy and Spain provided acute and convalescent COVID-19 samples.

The V and J ends lost 4 bases and 2 bases respectively, with 9 bases between them. CDR3 length: 13 residues. CDR1 and CDR2 from the germline V gene are GTSNPN and SVGIG (reference sequence). Authors' methods: Reference gene primer amplification gave estimated nucleated cell counts. Assay: immunoSEQ multiplex PCR; the TCRdb copy retains only in-frame clones and omits some. D and trimming come from the DNA, and the V and J calls and clone size come from that table. The sample carries roughly 160,000 clones, 83% recorded once. Sample: peripheral blood. V is TRBV30 and J is TRBJ2-1; the D gene is possibly TRBD2 (6 bases). This TCR was sampled from a woman aged 80 or older with acute or convalescent COVID-19. The DNA of the CDR3 is TGTGCCTGGATGGCTAGCGCCTACAATGAGCAGTTCTTC. Amino acid sequence: CAWMASAYNEQFF.